Sequencing of this T cell receptor beta chain was carried out in a study of blood T cell repertoires in COVID-19. At the level of the study: The samples span acute and convalescent COVID-19 from the United States, Italy and Spain. In each case, the material was cDNA or gDNA derived from T cells, B-cell-depleted T cells, or PBMCs.

Germline V gene data show CDR1 as KGHSH and CDR2 as LQKENI. This CDR3 has 13 amino acids. V was cut by 5 bases and J by 1 base, with 8 bases left in between. Authors' processing steps: Amplification from reference gene primers served as the basis for estimated nucleated cell counts. Sequencing was performed with immunoSEQ multiplex PCR; in TCRdb, only in-frame clones are kept and a portion is missing. V, J and clone size reflect that table, while D and trimming were determined from the DNA. The table records 200,000 or so clones, about 88% of them present only once. The source of this sequence is a man aged 40-49 years with active or convalescent COVID-19. Sequenced: peripheral blood. This chain connects TRBV18 to TRBJ1-2, with a weak D call TRBD1 (6 bases). The CDR3 sequence: CASSLDSNYGYTF. The CDR3 region has the DNA TGTGCCAGCTCATTGGACAGTAACTATGGCTACACCTTC.